The 24 T cell receptor beta chains presented below share a single source sample, sequenced in a study of blood T cell repertoires in COVID-19. Clones were read by immunoSEQ multiplex PCR, and TCRdb kept only the in-frame ones, dropping some. The sample records roughly 43,000 clones, 55% to 75% being singletons. What was sequenced was peripheral blood. The receptors shown here come from a man older than 75 with acute or convalescent COVID-19.

The V gene is TRBV7-3, the J gene TRBJ2-7, with 7 bases aligning to TRBD1. CDR1 and CDR2 (germline): SGHTA, FQGTGA. V trimming: 5 bases; J trimming: 5 bases; junction bases outside the gene matches: 12. CDR3 size: 15 residues. The chain's CDR3 is CASSQTGTETDEQYF. CDR3 nucleotides: TGTGCCAGCAGCCAGACCGGGACAGAAACGGACGAGCAGTACTTC.

The chain combines TRBV5-1 with TRBJ2-2; possibly TRBD1 for D (6 bases). Trimming pared 3 bases from V and 1 base from J, leaving 7 bases between. The CDR3 runs to 14 residues. CDR1 and CDR2 (germline): SGHRS, YFSETQ. CDR3 loop: CASSSGQNTGELFF. CDR3 in DNA: TGCGCCAGCAGCTCGGGACAGAACACCGGGGAGCTGTTTTTT. Using reference TRBV5-1 and TRBJ2-2 for the parts outside the CDR3, the full variable domain is KAGVTQTPRYLIKTRGQQVTLSCSPISGHRSVSWYQQTPGQGLQFLFEYFSETQRNKGNFPGRFSGRQFSNSRSEMNVSTLELGDSALYLCASSSGQNTGELFFGEGSRLTVL.

The chain has TRBV11-2 and TRBJ2-2; 8 bases fit TRBD2. The CDR3 runs 15 residues. Germline V gene lookup returns CDR1 SGHAT and CDR2 FQNNGV. Germline trimming cut 1 base from V and 6 bases from J; bases unmatched to any gene: 4. CDR3 in amino acids: CASSLAGGPAGELFF. DNA of the CDR3: TGTGCCAGCAGCTTAGCGGGGGGGCCGGCCGGGGAGCTGTTTTTT.

This clone was counted once. The chain's CDR3 is CASSERQGPNQPQHF. The CDR3 DNA reads as TGTGCCAGCAGCGAGCGACAGGGACCGAATCAGCCCCAGCATTTT. The chain is built from TRBV7-8 and TRBJ1-5, with 7 positions matching TRBD1. The CDR3 covers 15 residues. Germline lookup yields CDR1 SGHVS and CDR2 FQNEAQ. V lost 5 bases, J lost 4 bases, and 8 bases stayed unmatched.

A few counts support this clone. The chain couples TRBV19 to TRBJ1-2; 11 bases are shared with TRBD1. This CDR3 contains 12 residues. Per germline, CDR1 LNHDA and CDR2 SQIVND (reference sequence). The junction had 6 bases not matched to a gene; V was cut back by 9 bases and J by 9 bases. The CDR3 region is CASTDRGPRYTF. The CDR3 coding sequence is TGTGCCAGCACGGACAGGGGGCCACGCTACACCTTC.

V and J are TRBV5-4 and TRBJ2-4; a possible D gene is TRBD1 (8 bases). The CDR3 length is 15 residues. The germline V gene has CDR1 SGHNT and CDR2 YYREEE (reference sequence). Deletions cut 4 bases from V and 5 bases from J, with 16 bases between. Here the CDR3 DNA reads TGTGCCAGCAGCATACAGGGGGGGGTCGAAAACATTCAGTACTTC. Its translation is CASSIQGGVENIQYF.

V gene TRBV19 combines with J gene TRBJ1-2; the D gene is possibly TRBD1 (6 bases). The germline V gene encodes CDR1 LNHDA and CDR2 SQIVND (reference sequence). V lost 10 bases, J lost 3 bases, and 15 bases lay in between. This CDR3 spans 13 amino acids. This CDR3 is CATSGGGYYGYTF. In DNA form, the CDR3 reads TGTGCCACCAGCGGGGGGGGCTACTATGGCTACACCTTC.

The chain has TRBV7-8 and TRBJ2-4, with D perhaps matching TRBD2 (6 bases). Trimming stripped 5 bases from V and 9 bases from J, with 20 bases between. CDR3 length equals 15 residues. CDR1 is SGHVS and CDR2 is FQNEAQ in the germline V gene. CDR3 region: CASSPLALTGGIQYF. In nucleotides, the CDR3 is TGTGCCAGCAGCCCCCTAGCGCTTACCGGGGGCATTCAGTACTTC.

This sequence joins TRBV13 and TRBJ1-3, with TRBD1 matching 8 bases. CDR3 length: 15 residues. V trimming: 8 bases; J trimming: 0 bases; junction bases outside the gene matches: 6. Germline CDR1 reads PRHDT; CDR2 reads FYEKMQ (reference sequence). The CDR3 DNA reads TGTGCCAGCTGGGGACAGGCGAGCTCTGGAAACACCATATATTTT. Translation gives CASWGQASSGNTIYF.

The chain combines TRBV6-2 or TRBV6-3 with TRBJ1-5; a possible D gene is TRBD1 (5 bases). V lost 2 bases, J lost 7 bases, and 18 bases lay in between. Germline CDR1 MNHEY, CDR2 SVGEGT. The CDR3 consists of 16 residues. CDR3 nucleotide sequence: TGTGCCAGCAGTTACCCCCTCTCCAGGGTGGAGCAGCCCCAGCATTTT. Translation: CASSYPLSRVEQPQHF.

The V and J genes are TRBV28 and TRBJ1-6; TRBD1 matches 7 bases. Germline values: CDR1 MDHEN, CDR2 SYDVKM. J was trimmed by 3 bases and V by 5 bases; bases with no gene match: 7. This CDR3 is 16 amino acids long. The CDR3 reads CASSLPGGNYNSPLHF. CDR3 in DNA: TGTGCCAGCAGTCTCCCAGGGGGTAACTATAATTCACCCCTCCACTTT.

V usage is TRBV7-2 and J usage is TRBJ1-5; D is unresolved. Germline-derived CDR1 and CDR2 are SGHTA and FQGNSA. V lost 5 bases and J lost 4, with 9 bases in between. CDR3 size: 13 residues. For the CDR3, the DNA is TGTGCCAGCAGCGCAAGACTGAATCAGCCCCAGCATTTT. This codes for CASSARLNQPQHF. Combining the CDR3 with reference TRBV7-2 and TRBJ1-5 gives the whole variable domain GAGVSQSPSNKVTEKGKDVELRCDPISGHTALYWYRQSLGQGLEFLIYFQGNSAPDKSGLPSDRFSAERTGGSVSTLTIQRTQQEDSAVYLCASSARLNQPQHFGDGTRLSIL.

This clone was counted only a few times. V gene TRBV18 combines with J gene TRBJ2-7, with 10 nucleotides matching TRBD2. Trimming cost V 2 bases and J 6 bases; bases outside gene matches: 13. Germline loops: CDR1 KGHSH, CDR2 LQKENI. The CDR3 has 17 residues. The DNA of the CDR3 is TGTGCCAGCTCACCAGTAATGGGGCTAGCGGGAGTCTCCGAGCAGTACTTC. Translated: CASSPVMGLAGVSEQYF.

The chain employs TRBV3-1 (or the pseudogene TRBV3-2) and TRBJ2-1; D is ambiguous. CDR3 length: 14 amino acids. With 6 bases removed from V and 10 bases from J, the gap between germline ends came to 19 bases. CDR1 is LGHDT and CDR2 is YNNKEL in the germline V gene (reference sequence). In nucleotides, the CDR3 is TGTGCCAGCAGTCAAACAAGGTCGGGTTTAGAGCAGTTCTTC. Protein: CASSQTRSGLEQFF.

The chain has TRBV4-1 and TRBJ1-4, with 8 positions matching TRBD1. Germline CDR1 and CDR2: MGHRA and YSYEKL. The V gene end was trimmed by 2 bases and the J gene end by 7 bases; junction bases not matched to a gene: 9. The CDR3 covers 16 residues. CDR3 region: CASSQPLTGDTEKLFF. The CDR3 DNA is TGCGCCAGCAGCCAACCTCTGACAGGGGATACTGAAAAACTGTTTTTT.

The chain joins TRBV29-1 to TRBJ1-1; D call uncertain. Per the germline V gene, CDR1 is SQVTM and CDR2 is ANQGSEA. There are 13 residues in the CDR3. V lost 6 bases to trimming and J lost 9 bases, with 20 bases between them. The CDR3 region is CSVVPNGREKAFF. DNA of the CDR3: TGCAGCGTCGTCCCCAATGGCCGGGAGAAAGCTTTCTTT.

The CDR3 DNA follows: TGTGCCAGCAGCGTACAGGGGGGGAACACTGAAGCTTTCTTT. It specifies CASSVQGGNTEAFF. This rearrangement joins TRBV11-2 to TRBJ1-1; 8 bases line up with TRBD1. The CDR3 contains 14 residues. Per germline, CDR1 SGHAT and CDR2 FQNNGV. The V gene end was trimmed by 5 bases and the J gene end by 1 base; junction bases not matched to a gene: 3. Variable domain in full (rest from reference TRBV11-2 and TRBJ1-1): EAGVAQSPRYKIIEKRQSVAFWCNPISGHATLYWYQQILGQGPKLLIQFQNNGVVDDSQLPKDRFSAERLKGVDSTLKIQPAKLEDSAVYLCASSVQGGNTEAFFGQGTRLTVV.

The rearrangement joins TRBV9 to TRBJ2-5; D is perhaps TRBD2 (6 bases). The ends were cut back, 6 bases at V and 4 bases at J, with 22 bases in the middle. The CDR3 sequence is 16 residues long. The V gene's germline CDR1 is SGDLS and CDR2 YYNGEE. CDR3 region: CASNRDSSRLGETQYF. Here the CDR3 DNA reads TGTGCCAGCAACCGGGACTCATCACGGCTAGGAGAGACCCAGTACTTC.

In this sample, this clone turned up a few times. The chain employs TRBV10-1 and TRBJ2-1; 14 nucleotides match TRBD2. The V gene end was trimmed by 5 bases and the J gene end by 5 bases; junction bases not matched to a gene: 8. The length of the CDR3 is 17 residues. Germline V lookup: CDR1 WNHNN, CDR2 SYGVQD (reference sequence). The CDR3 DNA is TGCGCCAGCAGTCAGACTAGCGGGAGGGGGCGAGACAATGAGCAGTTCTTC. This translates into CASSQTSGRGRDNEQFF.

The chain recombines TRBV20-1 with TRBJ2-1; TRBD2 agrees at 11 bases. After removal of 3 bases from V and 9 bases from J, the junction contained 13 bases not matched to a gene. CDR1 DFQATT and CDR2 SNEGSKA come from the germline V gene (reference sequence). The length of the CDR3 is 16 residues. CDR3 coding DNA: TGCAGTGCTAGTGACAAACTAGCGGGAGTTTTTAGTGAGCAGTTCTTC. Its translation: CSASDKLAGVFSEQFF.

The gene calls are TRBV7-2 and TRBJ1-2; TRBD1 agrees at 11 bases. The V gene's germline CDR1 is SGHTA and CDR2 FQGNSA. V was clipped by 7 bases and J by 4 bases; unmatched bases: 8. The CDR3 has 15 amino acids. The CDR3 loop reads CASILGQGATYGYTF. The CDR3 nucleotides are TGTGCCAGCATTCTAGGACAGGGGGCTACCTATGGCTACACCTTC.

This clone was counted only a few times. The genes are TRBV7-6 and TRBJ1-4; D is ambiguous. V was clipped by 6 bases and J by 4 bases, with 18 bases between them. The CDR3 is 16 amino acids. The germline CDR1 and CDR2 sequences are SGHVS and FNYEAQ. The CDR3 protein is CASRAGKLGYNEKLFF. In DNA form, the CDR3 reads TGTGCCAGCAGAGCGGGCAAGCTGGGGTATAATGAAAAACTGTTTTTT. Based on the CDR3 plus reference TRBV7-6 and TRBJ1-4, the full variable domain is GAGVSQSPRYKVTKRGQDVALRCDPISGHVSLYWYRQALGQGPEFLTYFNYEAQQDKSGLPNDRFSAERPEGSISTLTIQRTEQRDSAMYRCASRAGKLGYNEKLFFGSGTQLSVL.

This clone was found once. This chain uses TRBV4-1 with TRBJ2-3, with D tentatively TRBD2 (7 bases). Trimming left V 3 bases short and J 3 bases short, with 25 bases between. This CDR3 is 19 amino acids long. Germline V CDR1 and CDR2: MGHRA, YSYEKL. The CDR3 sequence is CASSQSGGGTNQPTDTQYF. Here the CDR3 DNA reads TGCGCCAGCAGCCAGAGTGGGGGAGGGACAAATCAACCTACAGATACGCAGTATTTT.

The V gene is TRBV5-1, the J gene TRBJ1-6, with no clear D. With 0 bases removed from V and 5 bases from J, the gap between germline ends came to 9 bases. The V gene's germline CDR1 is SGHRS and CDR2 YFSETQ. The CDR3 has 15 amino acids. In DNA, the CDR3 is TGCGCCAGCAGCTTGGAGGCGGGAGATAATTCACCCCTCCACTTT. Translating it yields CASSLEAGDNSPLHF.